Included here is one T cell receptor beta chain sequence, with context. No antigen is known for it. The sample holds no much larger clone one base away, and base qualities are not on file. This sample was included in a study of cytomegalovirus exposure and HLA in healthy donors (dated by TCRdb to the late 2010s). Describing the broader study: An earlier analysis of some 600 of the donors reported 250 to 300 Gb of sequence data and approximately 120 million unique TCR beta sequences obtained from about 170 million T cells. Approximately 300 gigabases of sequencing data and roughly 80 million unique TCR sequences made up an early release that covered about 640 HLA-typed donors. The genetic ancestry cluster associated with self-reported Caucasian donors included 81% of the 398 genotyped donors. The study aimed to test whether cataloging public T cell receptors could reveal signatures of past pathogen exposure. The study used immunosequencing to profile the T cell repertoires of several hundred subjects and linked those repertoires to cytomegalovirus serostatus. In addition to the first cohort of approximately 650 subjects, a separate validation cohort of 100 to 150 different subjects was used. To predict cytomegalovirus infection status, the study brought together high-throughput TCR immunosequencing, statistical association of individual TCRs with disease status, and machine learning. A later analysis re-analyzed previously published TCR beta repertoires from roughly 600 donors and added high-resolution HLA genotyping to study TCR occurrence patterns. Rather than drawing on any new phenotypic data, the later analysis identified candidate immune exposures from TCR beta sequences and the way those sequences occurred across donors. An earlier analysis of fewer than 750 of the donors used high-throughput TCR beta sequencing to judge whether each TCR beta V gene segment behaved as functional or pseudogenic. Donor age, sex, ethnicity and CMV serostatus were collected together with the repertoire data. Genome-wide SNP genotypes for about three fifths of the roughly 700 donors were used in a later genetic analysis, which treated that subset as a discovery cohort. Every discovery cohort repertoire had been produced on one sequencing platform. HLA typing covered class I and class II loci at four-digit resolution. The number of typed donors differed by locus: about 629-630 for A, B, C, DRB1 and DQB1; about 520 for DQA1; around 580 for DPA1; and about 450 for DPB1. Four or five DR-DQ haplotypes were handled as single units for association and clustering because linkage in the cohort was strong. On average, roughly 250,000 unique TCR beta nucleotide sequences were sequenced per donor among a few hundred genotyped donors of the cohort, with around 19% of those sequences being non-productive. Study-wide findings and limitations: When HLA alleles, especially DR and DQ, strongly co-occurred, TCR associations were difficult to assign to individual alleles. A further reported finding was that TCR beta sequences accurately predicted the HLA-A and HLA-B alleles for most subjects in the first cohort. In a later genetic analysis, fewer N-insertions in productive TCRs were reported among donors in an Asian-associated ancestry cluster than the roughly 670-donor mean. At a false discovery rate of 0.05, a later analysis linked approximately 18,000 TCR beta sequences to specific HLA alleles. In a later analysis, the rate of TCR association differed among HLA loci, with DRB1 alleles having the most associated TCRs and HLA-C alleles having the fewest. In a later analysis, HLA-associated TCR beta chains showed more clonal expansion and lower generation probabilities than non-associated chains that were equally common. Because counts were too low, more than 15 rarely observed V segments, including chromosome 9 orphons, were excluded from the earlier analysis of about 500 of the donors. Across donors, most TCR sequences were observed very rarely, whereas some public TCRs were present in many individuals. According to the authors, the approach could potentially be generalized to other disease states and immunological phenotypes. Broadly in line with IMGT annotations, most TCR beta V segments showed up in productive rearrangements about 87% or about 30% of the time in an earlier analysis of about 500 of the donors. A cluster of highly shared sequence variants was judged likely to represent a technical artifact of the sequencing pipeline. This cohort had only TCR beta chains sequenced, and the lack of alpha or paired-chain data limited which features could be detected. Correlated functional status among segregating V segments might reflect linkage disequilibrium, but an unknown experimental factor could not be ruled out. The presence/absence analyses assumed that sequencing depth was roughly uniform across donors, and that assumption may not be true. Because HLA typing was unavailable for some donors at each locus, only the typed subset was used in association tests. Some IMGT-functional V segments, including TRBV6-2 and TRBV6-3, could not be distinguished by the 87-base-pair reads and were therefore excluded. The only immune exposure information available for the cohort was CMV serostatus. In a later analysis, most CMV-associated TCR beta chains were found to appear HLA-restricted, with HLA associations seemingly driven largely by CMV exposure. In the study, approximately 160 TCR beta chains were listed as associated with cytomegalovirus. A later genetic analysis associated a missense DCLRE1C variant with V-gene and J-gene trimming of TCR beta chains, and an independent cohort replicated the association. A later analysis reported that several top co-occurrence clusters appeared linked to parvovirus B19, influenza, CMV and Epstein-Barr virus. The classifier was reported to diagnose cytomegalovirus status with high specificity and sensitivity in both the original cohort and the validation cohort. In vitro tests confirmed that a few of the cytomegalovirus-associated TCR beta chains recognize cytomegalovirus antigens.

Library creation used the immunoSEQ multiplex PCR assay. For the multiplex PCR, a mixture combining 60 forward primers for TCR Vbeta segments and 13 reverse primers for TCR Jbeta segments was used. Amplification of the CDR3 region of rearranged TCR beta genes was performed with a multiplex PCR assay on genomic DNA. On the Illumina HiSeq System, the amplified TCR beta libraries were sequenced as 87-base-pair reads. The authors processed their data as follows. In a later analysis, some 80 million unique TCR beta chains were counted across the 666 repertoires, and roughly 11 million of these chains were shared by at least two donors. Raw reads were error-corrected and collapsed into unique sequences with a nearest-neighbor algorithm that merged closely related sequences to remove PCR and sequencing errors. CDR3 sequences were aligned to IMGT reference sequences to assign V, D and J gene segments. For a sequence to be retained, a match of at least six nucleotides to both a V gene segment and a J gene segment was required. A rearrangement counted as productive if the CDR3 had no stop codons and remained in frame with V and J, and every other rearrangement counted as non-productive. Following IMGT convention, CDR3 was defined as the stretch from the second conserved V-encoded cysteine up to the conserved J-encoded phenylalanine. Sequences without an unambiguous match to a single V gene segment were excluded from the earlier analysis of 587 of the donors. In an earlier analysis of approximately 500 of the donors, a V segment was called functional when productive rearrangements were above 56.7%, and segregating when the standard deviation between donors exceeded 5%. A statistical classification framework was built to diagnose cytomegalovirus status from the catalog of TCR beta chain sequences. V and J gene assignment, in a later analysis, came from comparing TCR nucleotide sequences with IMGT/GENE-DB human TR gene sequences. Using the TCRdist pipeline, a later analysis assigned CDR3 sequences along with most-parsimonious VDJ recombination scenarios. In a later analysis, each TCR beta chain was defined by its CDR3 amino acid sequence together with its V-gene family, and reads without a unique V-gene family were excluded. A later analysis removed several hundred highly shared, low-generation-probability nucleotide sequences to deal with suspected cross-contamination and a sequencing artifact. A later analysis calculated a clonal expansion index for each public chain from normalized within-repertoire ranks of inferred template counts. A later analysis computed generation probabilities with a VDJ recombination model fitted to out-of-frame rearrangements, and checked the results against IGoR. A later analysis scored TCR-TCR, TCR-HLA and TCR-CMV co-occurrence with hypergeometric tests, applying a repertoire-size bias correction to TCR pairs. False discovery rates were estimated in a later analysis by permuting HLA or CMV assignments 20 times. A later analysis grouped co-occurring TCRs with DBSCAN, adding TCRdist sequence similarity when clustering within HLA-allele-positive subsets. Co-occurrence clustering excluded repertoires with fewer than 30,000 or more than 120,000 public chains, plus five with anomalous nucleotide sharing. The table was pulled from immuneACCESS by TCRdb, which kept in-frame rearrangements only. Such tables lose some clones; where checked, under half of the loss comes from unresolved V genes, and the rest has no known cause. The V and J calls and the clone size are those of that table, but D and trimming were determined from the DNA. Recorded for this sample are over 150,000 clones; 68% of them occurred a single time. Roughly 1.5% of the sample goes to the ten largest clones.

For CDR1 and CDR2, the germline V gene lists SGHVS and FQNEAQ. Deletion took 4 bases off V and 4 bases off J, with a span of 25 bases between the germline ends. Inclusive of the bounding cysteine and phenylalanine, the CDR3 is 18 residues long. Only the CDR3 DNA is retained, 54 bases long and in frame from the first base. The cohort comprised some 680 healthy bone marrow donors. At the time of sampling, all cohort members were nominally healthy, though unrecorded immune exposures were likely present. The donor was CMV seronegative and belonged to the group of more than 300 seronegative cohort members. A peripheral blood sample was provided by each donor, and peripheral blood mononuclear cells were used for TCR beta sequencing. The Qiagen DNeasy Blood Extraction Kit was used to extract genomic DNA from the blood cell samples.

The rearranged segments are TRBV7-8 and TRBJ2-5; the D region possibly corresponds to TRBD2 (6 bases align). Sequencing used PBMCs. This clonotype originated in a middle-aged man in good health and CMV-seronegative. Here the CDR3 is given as CASSSGHSGEVIRETQYF. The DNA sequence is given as TGTGCCAGCAGCTCGGGTCACTCCGGGGAGGTGATCAGAGAGACCCAGTACTTC. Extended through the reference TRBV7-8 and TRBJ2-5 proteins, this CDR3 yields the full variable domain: GAGVSQSPRYKVAKRGQDVALRCDPISGHVSLFWYQQALGQGPEFLTYFQNEAQLDKSGLPSDRFFAERPEGSVSTLKIQRTQQEDSAVYLCASSSGHSGEVIRETQYFGPGTRLLVL.